One sample yielded the 21 T cell receptor beta chains listed below, sequenced in a study of blood T cell repertoires in COVID-19 (dated by TCRdb to the early 2020s). The library was prepared using the immunoSEQ multiplex PCR assay. Sourced from immuneACCESS, this table was stored by TCRdb with only in-frame sequences that have V and J called. A share of the clones is absent; for the studies checked, an unresolved V gene accounts for under half, and the remainder has no known explanation. The sample table contains tens of thousands of clones; only one count was recorded for 65% to 90% of them. The biggest ten clones account for under 7.5% of the sample. Sequenced: peripheral blood. Receptors were obtained from a man aged 30-40 years with COVID-19, enrolled during active disease.

This clone has a single count. The chain is built from TRBV28 and TRBJ2-5, with TRBD2 matching 7 bases. This CDR3 is built from 16 residues. Germline CDR1 MDHEN, CDR2 SYDVKM. V was clipped by 1 base and J by 7 bases; unmatched bases: 12. The CDR3 DNA sequence: TGTGCCAGCAGTTTATTTGGGGGAGGGCAAGGTGGGACCCAGTACTTC. As protein: CASSLFGGGQGGTQYF. The entire variable domain, with the rest obtained from reference TRBV28 and TRBJ2-5, is as follows: DVKVTQSSRYLVKRTGEKVFLECVQDMDHENMFWYRQDPGLGLRLIYFSYDVKMKEKGDIPEGYSVSREKKERFSLILESASTNQTSMYLCASSLFGGGQGGTQYFGPGTRLLVL.

This clone has a handful of counts. The rearrangement uses TRBV11-2 and TRBJ1-2; a possible D gene is TRBD1 (6 bases). V lost 0 bases to trimming and J lost 4 bases, with 12 bases between them. This CDR3 spans 15 amino acids. The V gene's germline CDR1 is SGHAT and CDR2 FQNNGV. The DNA for the CDR3 is TGTGCCAGCAGCTTAGACCGACAGGCCCTCTATGGCTACACCTTC. Translating it yields CASSLDRQALYGYTF. Based on the CDR3 plus reference TRBV11-2 and TRBJ1-2, the full variable domain is EAGVAQSPRYKIIEKRQSVAFWCNPISGHATLYWYQQILGQGPKLLIQFQNNGVVDDSQLPKDRFSAERLKGVDSTLKIQPAKLEDSAVYLCASSLDRQALYGYTFGSGTRLTVV.

This clone was counted a few times. The chain uses TRBV12-3 or TRBV12-4 and TRBJ1-1; TRBD1 agrees at 8 bases. The CDR3 is made up of 12 amino acids. The V gene end was trimmed by 6 bases and the J gene end by 11 bases; junction bases not matched to a gene: 8. CDR3 sequence: CASSSRTGQAFF. In nucleotides, the CDR3 is TGTGCCAGCAGCAGTAGGACAGGGCAGGCTTTCTTT.

The table lists this clone with a few counts. The chain combines TRBV5-1 with TRBJ2-7, with D perhaps TRBD2 (5 bases). The V gene lost 0 bases and the J gene lost 7 bases, with 14 bases spanning the gap. CDR3 size: 14 residues. Germline V gives CDR1 SGHRS, CDR2 YFSETQ. CDR3 protein: CASSLEADLAEQYF. CDR3 DNA: TGCGCCAGCAGCTTGGAGGCGGACCTAGCAGAGCAGTACTTC.

This chain joins TRBV10-3 and TRBJ2-3; D gene unclear. Per germline, CDR1 ENHRY and CDR2 SYGVKD. V was trimmed by 8 bases and J by 6 bases, leaving 9 bases between them. This CDR3 contains 11 residues. The CDR3 bases are TGTGCCATCCGTTCCGTGGATACGCAGTATTTT. As protein: CAIRSVDTQYF.

J is TRBJ1-3 and V is TRBV10-3; unclear D gene. The CDR3 consists of 16 residues. Germline CDR1 reads ENHRY; CDR2 reads SYGVKD. Trimming removed 10 bases from V and 0 bases from J, with 19 bases in between. For the CDR3, the DNA is TGTGCCACACATAAATCATTGACAAGCTCTGGAAACACCATATATTTT. Translation gives CATHKSLTSSGNTIYF.

V gene TRBV4-1 combines with J gene TRBJ2-5; possibly TRBD1 for D (6 bases). Germline CDR1 reads MGHRA; CDR2 reads YSYEKL. The CDR3 is made up of 16 amino acids. Between the trimmed V and J ends, which lost 1 base and 2 bases, there was a span of 14 bases. The CDR3 spells CASSQGLGATQETQYF. In DNA form, the CDR3 reads TGCGCCAGCAGCCAAGGACTGGGGGCGACTCAAGAGACCCAGTACTTC.

The chain joins TRBV7-9 to TRBJ2-3; 10 positions agree with TRBD2. The germline V gene has CDR1 SEHNR and CDR2 FQNEAQ (reference sequence). The junction had 14 bases not matched to a gene; V was cut back by 3 bases and J by 2 bases. The length of the CDR3 is 19 residues. The CDR3 DNA sequence: TGTGCCAGCAGCTTTGGGCTAGCGGGAGCAAAAAACAACACAGATACGCAGTATTTT. Protein product: CASSFGLAGAKNNTDTQYF.

In this sample, this clone turned up a few times. This chain joins TRBV3-1 (or the pseudogene TRBV3-2) and TRBJ1-3; 7 bases align to TRBD1. Germline CDR1 is LGHDT and CDR2 is YNNKEL (reference sequence). The CDR3 extends over 16 amino acids. V lost 4 bases and J lost 1; bases outside the gene matches: 7. CDR3 residues: CASSRGTASSGNTIYF. DNA of the CDR3: TGTGCCAGCAGCCGGGGGACAGCTTCTTCTGGAAACACCATATATTTT.

The genes are TRBV27 and TRBJ2-6, with 10 bases identical to TRBD1. The CDR3 length is 16 residues. The trim removed 6 bases at V and 1 base at J, leaving 3 bases unmatched. Germline values: CDR1 MNHEY, CDR2 SMNVEV (reference sequence). In nucleotides, the CDR3 is TGTGCCAGCAGCGGACAGGGGGGATCTGGGGCCAACGTCCTGACTTTC. It encodes CASSGQGGSGANVLTF.

Details on this clone: The junction departs from the called germline gene at one end, perhaps through a read error. The V gene is TRBV20-1, the J gene TRBJ2-7, with 8 bases identical to TRBD1. The CDR3 spans 11 residues. Looked up from germline, CDR1 is DFQATT and CDR2 is SNEGSKA (reference sequence). The CDR3 nucleotides read TGCAGTGCTAGAGATGGGCAGACAGGGGACTTC. It encodes CSARDGQTGDF.

This clone was seen a single time. V usage is TRBV5-1 and J usage is TRBJ2-1, with a possible D match to TRBD2 (5 bases). The germline V and J ends were trimmed by 3 bases and 0 bases, with 16 bases remaining between them. Germline V gene sequence: CDR1 SGHRS, CDR2 YFSETQ. This CDR3 has 17 amino acids. CDR3 protein: CASSWTLREDSYNEQFF. CDR3 nucleotide sequence: TGCGCCAGCAGCTGGACCCTACGGGAAGACTCCTACAATGAGCAGTTCTTC. Full variable domain (remainder filled in from reference TRBV5-1 and TRBJ2-1): KAGVTQTPRYLIKTRGQQVTLSCSPISGHRSVSWYQQTPGQGLQFLFEYFSETQRNKGNFPGRFSGRQFSNSRSEMNVSTLELGDSALYLCASSWTLREDSYNEQFFGPGTRLTVL.

This chain links TRBV7-2 with TRBJ2-2, with D tentatively TRBD1 or TRBD2 (6 bases each). There are 15 residues in the CDR3. V was pared by 5 bases and J by 5 bases, with 15 bases between. CDR1 is SGHTA, CDR2 FQGNSA, per germline. The CDR3 bases are TGTGCCAGCAGCCTAGGGGGGCAGGTTACCGGGGAGCTGTTTTTT. Residues: CASSLGGQVTGELFF.

Here the CDR3 DNA reads TGTGCCAGCAGCGTACGGTTGGGGGGCACTGAAGCTTTCTTT. The encoded protein is CASSVRLGGTEAFF. The chain employs TRBV9 and TRBJ1-1; D is possibly TRBD1 (5 bases). The V gene's germline CDR1 is SGDLS and CDR2 YYNGEE. Deletions cut 1 base from V and 4 bases from J, with 11 bases between. The CDR3 covers 14 residues.

This chain connects TRBV18 to TRBJ2-1, with 8 positions matching TRBD1. Germline-derived CDR1 and CDR2 are KGHSH and LQKENI. The CDR3 is 11 residues long. Trimming cost V 10 bases and J 10 bases; bases outside gene matches: 6. The CDR3 protein is CATTTGGEQFF. CDR3 coding DNA: TGTGCCACCACCACAGGGGGAGAGCAGTTCTTC.

V and J are TRBV5-1 and TRBJ2-2; D perhaps matches TRBD1 (5 bases). The CDR3 consists of 14 residues. The germline V and J ends were trimmed by 2 bases and 3 bases, with 8 bases remaining between them. Germline V gene data show CDR1 as SGHRS and CDR2 as YFSETQ. CDR3 sequence: CASSFRVDTGELFF. Written as DNA, the CDR3 is TGCGCCAGCAGCTTCAGGGTCGACACCGGGGAGCTGTTTTTT. Using reference TRBV5-1 and TRBJ2-2 for the parts outside the CDR3, the full variable domain is KAGVTQTPRYLIKTRGQQVTLSCSPISGHRSVSWYQQTPGQGLQFLFEYFSETQRNKGNFPGRFSGRQFSNSRSEMNVSTLELGDSALYLCASSFRVDTGELFFGEGSRLTVL.

V is TRBV27 and J is TRBJ1-3, with 8 positions matching TRBD1. Unmatched junction bases numbered 4, after V lost 6 bases and J lost 0 bases. The germline V gene has CDR1 MNHEY and CDR2 SMNVEV (reference sequence). The CDR3 covers 15 residues. DNA for the CDR3: TGTGCCAGCAGAATCACAGGGGGCTCTGGAAACACCATATATTTT. Translation: CASRITGGSGNTIYF.

The chain has TRBV5-4 and TRBJ2-7, with D perhaps matching TRBD2 (5 bases). Germline-derived CDR1 and CDR2 are SGHNT and YYREEE (reference sequence). Trimming cost V 0 bases and J 3 bases, with 10 bases left between them. The CDR3 length is 14 residues. DNA of the CDR3: TGTGCCAGCAGCTTGGGACGGGGTGACTACGAGCAGTACTTC. Protein sequence: CASSLGRGDYEQYF.

This clone occurred once. The V and J genes are TRBV10-3 and TRBJ2-3, with a weak D call TRBD2 (6 bases). The CDR3 loop spans 15 amino acids. The V gene lost 4 bases and the J gene lost 0 bases, with 11 bases spanning the gap. Per germline, CDR1 ENHRY and CDR2 SYGVKD. The CDR3 region has the DNA TGTGCCATCAGTGCCCGACTAGGAAGCACAGATACGCAGTATTTT. Translation: CAISARLGSTDTQYF.

The V and J genes are TRBV7-9 and TRBJ2-1, with a possible D match to TRBD2 (6 bases). Trimming removed 11 bases from V and 4 bases from J, with 21 bases in between. CDR3 size: 15 residues. Per the germline V gene, CDR1 is SEHNR and CDR2 is FQNEAQ (reference sequence). DNA for the CDR3: TGTGCCGGACAAAAGGGCGGGGAGTATTACAATGAGCAGTTCTTC. Residues: CAGQKGGEYYNEQFF.

The gene calls are TRBV11-2 and TRBJ2-7; D may be TRBD2 (6 bases). Trimming cost V 5 bases and J 6 bases, with 11 bases left between them. Per the germline V gene, CDR1 is SGHAT and CDR2 is FQNNGV. The CDR3 runs to 12 residues. CDR3 in amino acids: CASSTSGSEQYF. The CDR3 nucleotides read TGTGCCAGCAGCACATCCGGGAGCGAGCAGTACTTC.